Sequencing of this T cell receptor beta chain was carried out in a study of regulatory T cells in long-lasting Graves disease. Study-level information: Positivity for TSH receptor antibodies plus over 5 years of antithyroid drugs meant persistent Graves' disease.

Indicated time point: persistent/refractory GD, antithyroid drugs over 5 years with positive TRAb. PBMC RNA served as the TCR library source. Libraries of TCR beta came from iRepertoire HTBI primers plus Arm-PCR of CDR3 regions. Each CDR3 protein is one row after TCRdb ran MiXCR on the multiplex PCR reads. Altogether about 300,000 distinct CDR3 sequences are present, 20% to 25% being singletons, with the ten largest covering 56%. The sequence came from a female donor with Graves disease. The starting material was peripheral blood mononuclear cells (PBMCs), obtained when the disease was refractory, from a patient treated with antithyroid drugs.

The CDR3 sequence is CSAREVATEAFF. The CDR3 bases are TGCAGTGCACGGGAGGTTGCCACTGAAGCTTTCTTT. The chain links TRBV20-1 to TRBJ1-1; no definite D call. Germline V gene sequence: CDR1 DFQATT, CDR2 SNEGSKA (reference sequence). CDR3 length: 12 amino acids. V dropped 6 bases and J dropped 4 bases, with 12 bases sitting between them.